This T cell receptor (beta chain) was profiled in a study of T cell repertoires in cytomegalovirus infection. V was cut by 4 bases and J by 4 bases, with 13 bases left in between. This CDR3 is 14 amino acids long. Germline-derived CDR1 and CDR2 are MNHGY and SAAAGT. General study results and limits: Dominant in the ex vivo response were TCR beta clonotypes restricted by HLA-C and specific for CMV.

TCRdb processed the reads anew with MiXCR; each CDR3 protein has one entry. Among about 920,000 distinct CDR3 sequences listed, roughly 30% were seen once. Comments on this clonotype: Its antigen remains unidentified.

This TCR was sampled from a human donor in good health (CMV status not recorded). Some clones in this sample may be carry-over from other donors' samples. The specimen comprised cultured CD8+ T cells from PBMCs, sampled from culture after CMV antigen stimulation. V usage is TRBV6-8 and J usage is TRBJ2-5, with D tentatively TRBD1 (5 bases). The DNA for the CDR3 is TGTGCCAGCAGTTTTACGTCCAGGGTAGAGACCCAGTACTTC. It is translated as CASSFTSRVETQYF.